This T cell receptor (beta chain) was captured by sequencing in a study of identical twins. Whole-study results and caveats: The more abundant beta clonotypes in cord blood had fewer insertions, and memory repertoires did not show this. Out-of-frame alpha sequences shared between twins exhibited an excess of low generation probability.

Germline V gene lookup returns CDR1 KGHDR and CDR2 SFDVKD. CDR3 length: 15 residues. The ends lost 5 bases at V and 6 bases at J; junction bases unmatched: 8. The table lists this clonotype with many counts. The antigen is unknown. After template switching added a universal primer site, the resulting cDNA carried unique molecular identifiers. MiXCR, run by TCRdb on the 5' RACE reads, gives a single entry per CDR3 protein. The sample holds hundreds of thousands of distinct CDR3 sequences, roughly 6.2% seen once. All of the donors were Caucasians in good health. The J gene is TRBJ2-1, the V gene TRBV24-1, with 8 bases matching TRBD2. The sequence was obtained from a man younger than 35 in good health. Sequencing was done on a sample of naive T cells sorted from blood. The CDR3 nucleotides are TGTGCCACCAGTGGGGTCGGGACTAGTATCAATGAGCAGTTCTTC. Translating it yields CATSGVGTSINEQFF.